The 5 T cell receptor beta chains in this list originate from one sample, sequenced in a study of response to subunit inactivated influenza vaccine. One entry per CDR3 protein results from TCRdb running MiXCR on the RT-PCR reads. The table shows hundreds of thousands of distinct CDR3 sequences, with about 15% occurring only once. Specimen: PBMCs from blood, collected roughly 12 days after vaccination. These TCRs come from a man aged 45-65 years who received an inactivated influenza vaccine.

This clonotype came up a few times. V is TRBV19 and J is TRBJ2-6; D is undetermined. The V and J ends lost 7 bases and 0 bases respectively, with 7 bases between them. Germline CDR1 reads LNHDA; CDR2 reads SQIVND (reference sequence). The CDR3 length is 14 residues. The CDR3 DNA sequence: TGTGCCAGTATTGGCCGCTCTGGGGCCAACGTCCTGACTTTC. Encoded protein: CASIGRSGANVLTF.

CDR3 protein: CASRSITGGNEQFF. CDR3 nucleotides: TGTGCCAGCAGGTCGATTACTGGGGGGAATGAGCAGTTCTTC. The V call is TRBV6-1, the J call TRBJ2-1; possibly TRBD2 for D (6 bases). V was trimmed by 6 bases and J by 7 bases, leaving 16 bases between them. The germline V gene has CDR1 MNHNS and CDR2 SASEGT. CDR3 length: 14 residues.

The rearrangement uses TRBV28 and TRBJ2-7; maybe TRBD2 (5 bases). CDR3 length: 15 amino acids. CDR1 is MDHEN and CDR2 is SYDVKM in the germline V gene. V was shortened by 4 bases and J by 2 bases, with 15 bases between the two germline ends. The CDR3 is CASSSAGVRTYEQYF. The CDR3 DNA sequence: TGTGCCAGCAGTTCCGCCGGGGTGCGGACCTACGAGCAGTACTTC. The entire variable domain, with the rest obtained from reference TRBV28 and TRBJ2-7, is as follows: DVKVTQSSRYLVKRTGEKVFLECVQDMDHENMFWYRQDPGLGLRLIYFSYDVKMKEKGDIPEGYSVSREKKERFSLILESASTNQTSMYLCASSSAGVRTYEQYFGPGTRLTVT.

This clonotype has a handful of counts. J is TRBJ2-1 and V is TRBV30, with a weak D call TRBD1 (6 bases). CDR1 is GTSNPN, CDR2 SVGIG, per germline (reference sequence). The CDR3 is made up of 16 amino acids. The ends were cut back, 2 bases at V and 1 base at J, with 15 bases in the middle. The DNA of the CDR3 is TGTGCCTGGAGTAGGGGGACCGCCGGGTCCTACAATGAGCAGTTCTTC. It encodes CAWSRGTAGSYNEQFF. Combining the CDR3 with reference TRBV30 and TRBJ2-1 gives the whole variable domain SQTIHQWPATLVQPVGSPLSLECTVEGTSNPNLYWYRQAAGRGLQLLFYSVGIGQISSEVPQNLSASRPQDRQFILSSKKLLLSDSGFYLCAWSRGTAGSYNEQFFGPGTRLTVL.

This clonotype was found a few times. This chain connects TRBV7-2 to TRBJ2-7, with no clear D. V was pared by 5 bases and J by 1 base, with 9 bases between. The germline V gene has CDR1 SGHTA and CDR2 FQGNSA. The length of the CDR3 is 13 residues. CDR3 sequence reads: CASSPLGSYEQYF. The DNA for the CDR3 is TGTGCCAGCAGCCCTTTGGGTTCCTACGAGCAGTACTTC. Variable domain in full (rest from reference TRBV7-2 and TRBJ2-7): GAGVSQSPSNKVTEKGKDVELRCDPISGHTALYWYRQSLGQGLEFLIYFQGNSAPDKSGLPSDRFSAERTGGSVSTLTIQRTQQEDSAVYLCASSPLGSYEQYFGPGTRLTVT.